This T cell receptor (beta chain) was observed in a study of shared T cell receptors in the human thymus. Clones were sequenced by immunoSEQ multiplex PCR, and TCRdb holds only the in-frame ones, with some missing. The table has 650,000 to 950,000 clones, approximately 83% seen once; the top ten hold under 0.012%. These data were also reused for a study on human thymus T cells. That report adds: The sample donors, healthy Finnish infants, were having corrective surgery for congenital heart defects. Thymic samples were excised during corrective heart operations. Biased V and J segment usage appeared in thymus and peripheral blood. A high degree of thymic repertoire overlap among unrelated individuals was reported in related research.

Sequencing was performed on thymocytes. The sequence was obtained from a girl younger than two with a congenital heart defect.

The CDR3 is CASIENSKGQGANGYTF. DNA for the CDR3: TGTGCCAGCATTGAGAACAGTAAGGGACAGGGGGCGAATGGCTACACCTTC. The V call is TRBV25-1, the J call TRBJ1-2; TRBD1 matches 12 bases. The germline V gene has CDR1 MGHDK and CDR2 SYGVNS. This CDR3 is built from 17 residues. Trimming removed 7 bases from V and 6 bases from J; junction bases left unmatched: 15.